This TCR beta chain originates from a study of response to subunit inactivated influenza vaccine. General study findings and limits: Every seasonal influenza vaccination brings in few new T cells, the authors suggested.

As concerns this clonotype: The antigen is not known.

TCRdb ran MiXCR on the RT-PCR reads and lists one entry per CDR3 protein. This table holds 200,000 to 300,000 distinct CDR3 sequences, more than 10% found once. Germline CDR1 and CDR2: KGHDR and SFDVKD. The CDR3 contains 17 residues. The V segment lost 3 bases and the J segment 0 bases; nucleotides outside the gene matches: 7. The input for sequencing was non-naive T cells sorted from PBMCs, taken around two weeks before vaccination. The receptor was isolated from a man aged 45 to 65 who received an inactivated influenza vaccine. V and J are TRBV24-1 and TRBJ2-3, with 8 bases aligning to TRBD1. The CDR3 DNA sequence: TGTGCCACCAGTGATCCTCGGGACAGGTCTAGCACAGATACGCAGTATTTT. Its protein is CATSDPRDRSSTDTQYF.